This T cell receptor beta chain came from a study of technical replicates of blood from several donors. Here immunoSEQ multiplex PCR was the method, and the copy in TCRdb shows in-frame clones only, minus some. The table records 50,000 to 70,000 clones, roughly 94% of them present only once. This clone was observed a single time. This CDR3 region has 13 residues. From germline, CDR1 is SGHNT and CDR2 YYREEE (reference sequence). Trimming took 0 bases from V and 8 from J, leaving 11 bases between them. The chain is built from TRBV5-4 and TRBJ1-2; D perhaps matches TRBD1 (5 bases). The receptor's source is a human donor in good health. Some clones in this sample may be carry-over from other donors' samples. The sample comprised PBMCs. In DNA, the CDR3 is TGTGCCAGCAGCTTGGCCGGGGGAAGAGGCTACACCTTC. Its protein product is CASSLAGGRGYTF. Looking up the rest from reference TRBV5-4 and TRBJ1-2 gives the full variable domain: ETGVTQSPTHLIKTRGQQVTLRCSSQSGHNTVSWYQQALGQGPQFIFQYYREEENGRGNFPPRFSGLQFPNYSSELNVNALELDDSALYLCASSLAGGRGYTFGSGTRLTVV.